What follows are 3 T cell receptor beta chains derived from one specimen sequenced in a study of OX40 agonist ivuxolimab in advanced cancers. The method was immunoSEQ multiplex PCR; TCRdb's version includes in-frame clones alone and lacks a portion of them. The sample carries approximately 16,000 clones, approximately 80% recorded once. The material sequenced was CD4+ or CD8+ T cells sorted from blood, taken in a trial of the OX40 agonist ivuxolimab. The receptors originated from an adult with an advanced solid tumor such as melanoma, head and neck, liver or kidney cancer.

V and J are TRBV4-3 and TRBJ2-1; a weak D match, TRBD2 (5 bases). The V gene's germline CDR1 is LGHNA and CDR2 YSLEER. CDR3 length: 15 amino acids. With 0 bases removed from V and 0 bases from J, the gap between germline ends came to 6 bases. CDR3 DNA: TGCGCCAGCAGCCAAGAAGAGGGCTCCTACAATGAGCAGTTCTTC. Encoded protein: CASSQEEGSYNEQFF.

V usage is TRBV19 and J usage is TRBJ2-6, with D unclear. V lost 5 bases and J 14 bases, leaving 13 bases between the germline ends. CDR1 is LNHDA and CDR2 is SQIVND in the germline V gene (reference sequence). The CDR3 spans 12 residues. The CDR3 region has the DNA TGTGCCAGTAGTCCCGACACCCAAATCCTGACTTTC. This encodes CASSPDTQILTF.

This clone was seen only a few times. The V gene is TRBV4-2, the J gene TRBJ1-5; weak D call: TRBD1 (5 bases). Germline V gene lookup returns CDR1 LGHNA and CDR2 YNFKEQ. Trimming left V 0 bases short and J 2 bases short, with 11 bases between. This CDR3 comprises 16 residues. CDR3 nucleotides: TGTGCCAGCAGCCAAGAGGCGACAGCAGGCAATCAGCCCCAGCATTTT. Its protein product is CASSQEATAGNQPQHF.